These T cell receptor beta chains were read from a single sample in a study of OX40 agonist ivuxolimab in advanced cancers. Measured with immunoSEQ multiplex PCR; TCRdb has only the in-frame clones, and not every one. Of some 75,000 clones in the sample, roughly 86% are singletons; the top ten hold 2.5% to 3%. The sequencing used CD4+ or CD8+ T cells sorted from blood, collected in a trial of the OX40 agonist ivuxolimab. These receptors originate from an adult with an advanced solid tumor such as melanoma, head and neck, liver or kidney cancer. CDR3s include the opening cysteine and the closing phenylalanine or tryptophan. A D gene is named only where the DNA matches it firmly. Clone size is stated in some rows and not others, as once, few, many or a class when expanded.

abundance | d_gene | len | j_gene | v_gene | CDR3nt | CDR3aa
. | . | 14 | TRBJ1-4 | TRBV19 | TGTGCCAGTACCCTATCAGCTGGCAGTTTAAGACTGTTTTTT | CASTLSAGSLRLFF
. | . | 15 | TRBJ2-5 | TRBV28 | TGTGCCAGCAGACCCCTAGGGGGGACCCAAGAGACCCAGTACTTC | CASRPLGGTQETQYF
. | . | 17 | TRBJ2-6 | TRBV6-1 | TGTGCCAGCAGTGAAAGGGGGACGCGGCCTGGGGCCAACGTCCTGACTTTC | CASSERGTRPGANVLTF
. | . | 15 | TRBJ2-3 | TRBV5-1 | TGCGCCAGCAGCGGTGCCGGACTTCGCACAGATACGCAGTATTTT | CASSGAGLRTDTQYF
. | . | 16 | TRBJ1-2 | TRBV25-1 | TGTGCCAGCAGTGATCTGAAGGGGCGTCATCCCTATGGCTACACCTTC | CASSDLKGRHPYGYTF
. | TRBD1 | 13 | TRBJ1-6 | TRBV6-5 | TGTGCCAGCAAGGGACAGTCTAATTCACCCCTCCACTTT | CASKGQSNSPLHF
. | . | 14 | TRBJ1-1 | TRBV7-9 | TGTGCCAGCAGCCCCGGACAGATTAACACTGAAGCTTTCTTT | CASSPGQINTEAFF
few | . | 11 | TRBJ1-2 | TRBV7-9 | TGTGCCAGCACCTCAAGCTATGGCTACACCTTC | CASTSSYGYTF
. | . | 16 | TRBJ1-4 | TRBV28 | TGTGCCAGCAGTTTAGGTCTGTCGGCAACTAATGAAAAACTGTTTTTT | CASSLGLSATNEKLFF
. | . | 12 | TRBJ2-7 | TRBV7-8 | TGTGCCAGCAGCTTATATTTCTCCGAGCAGTACTTC | CASSLYFSEQYF
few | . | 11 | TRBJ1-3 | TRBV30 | TGTGCCTGGATACACGGAAACACCATATATTTT | CAWIHGNTIYF
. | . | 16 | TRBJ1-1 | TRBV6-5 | TGTGCCAGCAGTTACTCGATCGGGGGCGGGGGCACTGAAGCTTTCTTT | CASSYSIGGGGTEAFF
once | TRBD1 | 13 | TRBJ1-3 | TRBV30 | TGTTATCCGGGACAGGGAAGTTTGGGCACCATATATTTT | CYPGQGSLGTIYF
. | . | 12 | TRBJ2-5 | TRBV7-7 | TGTGCCAGCAGCTCAGGAGGGGAGACCCAGTACTTC | CASSSGGETQYF
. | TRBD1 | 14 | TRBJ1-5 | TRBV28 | TGTGCCAGCAGTCAGACAGGGGGCGATCAGCCCCAGCATTTT | CASSQTGGDQPQHF
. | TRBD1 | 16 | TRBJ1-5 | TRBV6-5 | TGTGCCAGCAGTTCAGGGCAGGGGGCGCGTGGTCAGCCCCAGCATTTT | CASSSGQGARGQPQHF
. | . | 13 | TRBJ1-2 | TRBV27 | TGTGCCAGCAGCCCTGACAGGACCTATGGCTACACCTTC | CASSPDRTYGYTF
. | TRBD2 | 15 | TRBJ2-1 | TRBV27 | TGTGCCAGCAGTTTATCGCCGGGGGGGCGCGGCGGGCAGTTCTTC | CASSLSPGGRGGQFF
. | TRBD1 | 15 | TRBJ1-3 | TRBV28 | TGTGCCAGCAGTTACCTTGGGACAGATGGAAACACCATATATTTT | CASSYLGTDGNTIYF
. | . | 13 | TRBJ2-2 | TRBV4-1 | TGCGCCAGCAGCCAAGAACGAGAGAGGGGGCTGTTTTTT | CASSQERERGLFF
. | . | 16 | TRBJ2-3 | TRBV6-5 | TGTGCCAGCAGTTACTCGGGGGGCCGGGGCACAGATACGCAGTATTTT | CASSYSGGRGTDTQYF
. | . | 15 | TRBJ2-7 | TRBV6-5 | TGTGCCAGCAGTTACGGCGAGCAGGGGGGTTGGGGGCAGTACTTC | CASSYGEQGGWGQYF
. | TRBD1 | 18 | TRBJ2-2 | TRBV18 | TGTGCCAGCTCACCGACCGGGACAGGGACCGGGGACACCGGGGAGCTGTTTTTT | CASSPTGTGTGDTGELFF
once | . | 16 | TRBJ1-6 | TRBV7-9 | TGTGCCAGCAGCTTAATGTACGGGGCGCAAGATTCACCCCTCCACTTT | CASSLMYGAQDSPLHF
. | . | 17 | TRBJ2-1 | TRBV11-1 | TGTGCCAGCAGCATTAGGGGGTTTGGACAGTCTGACAATGAGCAGTTCTTC | CASSIRGFGQSDNEQFF
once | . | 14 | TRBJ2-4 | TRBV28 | TGTGCCAGCAGTTCGGGGGTTTTTGGGAACATTCAGTACTTC | CASSSGVFGNIQYF
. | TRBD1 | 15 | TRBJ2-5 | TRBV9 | TGTGCCAGCAGCGTGGCCACAGGGGGCCAAGAGACCCAGTACTTC | CASSVATGGQETQYF
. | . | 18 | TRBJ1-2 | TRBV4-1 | TGCGCCAGCAGCCATTATAATAGGGCAGTTGGACTAAGCTATGGCTACACCTTC | CASSHYNRAVGLSYGYTF
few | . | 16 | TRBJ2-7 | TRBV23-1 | TGCGCCAGCAGTCAAATTGGGCTCGGGGGCCTCTACGAGCAGTACTTC | CASSQIGLGGLYEQYF
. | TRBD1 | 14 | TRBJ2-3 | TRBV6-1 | TGTGCCAGCAGTGACCAGACAGGGTCCGATACGCAGTATTTT | CASSDQTGSDTQYF
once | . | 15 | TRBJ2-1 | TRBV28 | TGTGCCAGCAGCCTGGAGGGGGGGCCCCACAATGAGCAGTTCTTC | CASSLEGGPHNEQFF
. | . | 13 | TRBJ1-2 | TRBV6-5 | TGTGCCAGCAGTTACTCGGAGGGGTTTGGCTACACCTTC | CASSYSEGFGYTF
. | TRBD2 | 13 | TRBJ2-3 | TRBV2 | TGTGCCGGGGGGAGGGGTAAGGGTGATACGCAGTATTTT | CAGGRGKGDTQYF
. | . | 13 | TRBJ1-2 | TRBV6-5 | TGTGCCAGCAGTTACTCGTTGATCTATGGCTACACCTTC | CASSYSLIYGYTF
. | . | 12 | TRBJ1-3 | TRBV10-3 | TGTGCCGTCCAAGCGGTTGGAAACACCATATATTTT | CAVQAVGNTIYF
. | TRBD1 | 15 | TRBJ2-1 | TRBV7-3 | TGTGCCAGCAGCTCCCGGGACAGGGACTACAATGAGCAGTTCTTC | CASSSRDRDYNEQFF
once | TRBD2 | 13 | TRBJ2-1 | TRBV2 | TGTGCCAGCAGCGCGGGGGGGTACAATGAGCAGTTCTTC | CASSAGGYNEQFF
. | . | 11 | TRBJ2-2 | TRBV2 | TGTGCCAGCAGTACCACCGGGGAGCTGTTTTTT | CASSTTGELFF
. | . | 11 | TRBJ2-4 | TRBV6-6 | TGTGCCAGCCTACAGACAAACATTCAGTACTTC | CASLQTNIQYF
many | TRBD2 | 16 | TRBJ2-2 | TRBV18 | TGTGCCAGCTCACAACGGGCGGGAGGCGACACCGGGGAGCTGTTTTTT | CASSQRAGGDTGELFF
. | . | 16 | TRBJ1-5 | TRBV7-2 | TGTGCCAGCAGCCCGTGGGGGGGCGGAAGCAATCAGCCCCAGCATTTT | CASSPWGGGSNQPQHF
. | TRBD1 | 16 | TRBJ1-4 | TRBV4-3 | TGCGCCAGCAGCCAAGAAGCTCAGGGGGGCTTTGAAAAACTGTTTTTT | CASSQEAQGGFEKLFF